This entry features one T cell receptor (beta chain) sequence. The record originates from a study of cytomegalovirus exposure and HLA in healthy donors. With 4 bases removed from V and 0 bases from J, the gap between germline ends came to 7 bases. Germline values: CDR1 MRHNA, CDR2 SNTAGT. The CDR3 totals 15 residues. Researchers ran the PCR with 60 Vbeta and 13 Jbeta primers. Profiled with immunoSEQ multiplex PCR; TCRdb holds only in-frame clones, not every one. In the table there are 90,000 or so clones, over 70% of which are singletons. Material for sequencing was PBMCs. The clonotype was recovered from a boy aged 5 to 17 in good health and CMV-seronegative. This chain connects TRBV6-4 to TRBJ2-6; D is undetermined. In nucleotides, the CDR3 is TGTGCCAGCAGTGTTGACAACTCTGGGGCCAACGTCCTGACTTTC. Amino acids: CASSVDNSGANVLTF.